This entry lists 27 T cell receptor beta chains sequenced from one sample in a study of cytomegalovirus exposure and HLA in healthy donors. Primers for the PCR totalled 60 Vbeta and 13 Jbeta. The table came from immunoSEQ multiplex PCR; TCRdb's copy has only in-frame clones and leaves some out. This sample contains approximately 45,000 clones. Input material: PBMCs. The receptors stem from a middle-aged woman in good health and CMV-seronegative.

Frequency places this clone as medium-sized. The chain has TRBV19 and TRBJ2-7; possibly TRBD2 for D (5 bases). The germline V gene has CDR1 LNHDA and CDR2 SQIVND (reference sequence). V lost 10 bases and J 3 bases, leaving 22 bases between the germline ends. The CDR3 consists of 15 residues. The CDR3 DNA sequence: TGTGCCACCTCAAGGTCCGGCCGCGGAGGCTACGAGCAGTACTTC. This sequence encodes CATSRSGRGGYEQYF.

The CDR3 DNA is TGTGCCAGCAGTGGAGACAGGGTTAAGGATCAGCCCCAGCATTTT. Its protein is CASSGDRVKDQPQHF. This sequence joins TRBV2 and TRBJ1-5; 7 bases agree with TRBD1. Trimming cost V 4 bases and J 5 bases; bases outside gene matches: 8. The germline CDR1 and CDR2 sequences are SNHLY and FYNNEI. This CDR3 contains 15 residues.

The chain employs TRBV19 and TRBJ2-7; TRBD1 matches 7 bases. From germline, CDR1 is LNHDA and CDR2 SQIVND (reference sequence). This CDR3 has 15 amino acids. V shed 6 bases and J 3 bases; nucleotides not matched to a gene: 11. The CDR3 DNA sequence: TGTGCCAGTAGCCTTCACCGGGACAGCTTCTACGAGCAGTACTTC. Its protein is CASSLHRDSFYEQYF.

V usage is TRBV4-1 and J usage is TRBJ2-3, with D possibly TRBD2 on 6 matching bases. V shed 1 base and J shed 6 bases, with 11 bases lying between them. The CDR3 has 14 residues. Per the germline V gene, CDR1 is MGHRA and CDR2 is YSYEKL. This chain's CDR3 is CASSQVLAPDTQYF. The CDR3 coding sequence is TGCGCCAGCAGCCAAGTGCTAGCGCCTGATACGCAGTATTTT.

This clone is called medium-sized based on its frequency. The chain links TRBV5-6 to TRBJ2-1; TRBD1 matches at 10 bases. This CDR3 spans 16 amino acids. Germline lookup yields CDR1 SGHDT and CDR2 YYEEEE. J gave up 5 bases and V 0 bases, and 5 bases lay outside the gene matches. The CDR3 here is CASSLVRDRGDNEQFF. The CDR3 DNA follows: TGTGCCAGCAGCTTGGTGCGGGACAGGGGCGACAATGAGCAGTTCTTC. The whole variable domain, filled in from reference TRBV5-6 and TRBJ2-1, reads DAGVTQSPTHLIKTRGQQVTLRCSPKSGHDTVSWYQQALGQGPQFIFQYYEEEERQRGNFPDRFSGHQFPNYSSELNVNALLLGDSALYLCASSLVRDRGDNEQFFGPGTRLTVL.

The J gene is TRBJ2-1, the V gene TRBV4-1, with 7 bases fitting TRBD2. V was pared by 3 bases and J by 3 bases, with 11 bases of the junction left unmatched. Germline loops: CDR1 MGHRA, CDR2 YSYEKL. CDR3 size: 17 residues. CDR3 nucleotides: TGCGCCAGCAGCCAGGGAGTAGGGAGCGGGGTCTACAATGAGCAGTTCTTC. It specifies CASSQGVGSGVYNEQFF.

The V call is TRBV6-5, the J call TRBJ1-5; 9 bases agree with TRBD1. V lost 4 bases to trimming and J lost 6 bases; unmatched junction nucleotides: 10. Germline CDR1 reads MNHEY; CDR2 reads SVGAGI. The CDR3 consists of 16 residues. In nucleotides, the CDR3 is TGTGCCAGCAGTTCGGACAGGGGCCGGAGGGCTCAGCCCCAGCATTTT. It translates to CASSSDRGRRAQPQHF.

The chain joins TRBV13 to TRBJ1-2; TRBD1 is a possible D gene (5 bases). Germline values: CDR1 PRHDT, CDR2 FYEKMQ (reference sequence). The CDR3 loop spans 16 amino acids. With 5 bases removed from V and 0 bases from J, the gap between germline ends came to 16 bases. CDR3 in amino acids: CASSPRQGRANYGYTF. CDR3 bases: TGTGCCAGCAGCCCCCGGCAGGGTAGGGCTAACTATGGCTACACCTTC.

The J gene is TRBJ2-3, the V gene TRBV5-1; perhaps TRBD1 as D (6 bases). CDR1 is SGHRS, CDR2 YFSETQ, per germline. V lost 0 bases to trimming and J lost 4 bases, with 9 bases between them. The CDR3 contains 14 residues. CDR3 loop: CASSLGGRPDTQYF. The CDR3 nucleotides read TGCGCCAGCAGCTTGGGGGGGCGGCCAGATACGCAGTATTTT. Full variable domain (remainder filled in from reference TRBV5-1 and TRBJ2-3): KAGVTQTPRYLIKTRGQQVTLSCSPISGHRSVSWYQQTPGQGLQFLFEYFSETQRNKGNFPGRFSGRQFSNSRSEMNVSTLELGDSALYLCASSLGGRPDTQYFGPGTRLTVL.

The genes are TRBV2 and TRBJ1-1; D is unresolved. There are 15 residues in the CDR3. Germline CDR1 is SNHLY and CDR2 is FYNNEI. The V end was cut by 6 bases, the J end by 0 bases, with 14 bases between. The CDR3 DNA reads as TGTGCCAGCAGCCTATATCTTCCCATGAACACTGAAGCTTTCTTT. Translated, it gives CASSLYLPMNTEAFF.

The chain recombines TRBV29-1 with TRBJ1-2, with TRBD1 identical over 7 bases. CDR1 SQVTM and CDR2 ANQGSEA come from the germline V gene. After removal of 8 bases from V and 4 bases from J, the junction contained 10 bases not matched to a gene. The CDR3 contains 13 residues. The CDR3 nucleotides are TGCAGCTGCCAGAAGGGGGCCGGCTATGGCTACACCTTC. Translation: CSCQKGAGYGYTF.

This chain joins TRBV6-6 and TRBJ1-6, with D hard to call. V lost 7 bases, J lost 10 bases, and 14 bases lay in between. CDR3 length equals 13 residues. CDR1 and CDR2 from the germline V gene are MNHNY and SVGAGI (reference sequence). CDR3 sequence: CASNGREYSPLHF. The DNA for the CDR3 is TGTGCCAGCAATGGGAGGGAATACTCACCCCTCCACTTT.

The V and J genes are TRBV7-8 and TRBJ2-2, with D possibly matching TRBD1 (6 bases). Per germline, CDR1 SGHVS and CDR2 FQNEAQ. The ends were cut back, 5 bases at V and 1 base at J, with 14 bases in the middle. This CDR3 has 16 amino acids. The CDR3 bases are TGTGCCAGCAGCCCACCCCCGGGACAGAACACCGGGGAGCTGTTTTTT. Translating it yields CASSPPPGQNTGELFF.

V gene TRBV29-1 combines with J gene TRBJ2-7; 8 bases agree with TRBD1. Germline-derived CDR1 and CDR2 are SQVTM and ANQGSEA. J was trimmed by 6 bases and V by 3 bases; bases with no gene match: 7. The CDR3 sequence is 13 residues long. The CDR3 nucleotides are TGCAGCGTTGAGACTCAGGGGGCGGGCGAGCAGTACTTC. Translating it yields CSVETQGAGEQYF.

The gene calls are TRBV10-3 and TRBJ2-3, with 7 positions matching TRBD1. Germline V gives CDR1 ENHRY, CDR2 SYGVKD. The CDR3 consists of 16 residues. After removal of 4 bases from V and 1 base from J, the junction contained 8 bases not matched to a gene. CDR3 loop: CAISANRQGGTDTQYF. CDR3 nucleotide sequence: TGTGCCATCAGTGCTAATCGACAGGGCGGCACAGATACGCAGTATTTT.

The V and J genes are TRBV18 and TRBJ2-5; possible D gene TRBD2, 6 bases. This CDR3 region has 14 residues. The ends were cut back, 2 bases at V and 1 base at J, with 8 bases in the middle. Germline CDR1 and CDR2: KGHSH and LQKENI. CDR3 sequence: CASSPGRGQETQYF. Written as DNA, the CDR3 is TGTGCCAGCTCACCAGGGCGGGGCCAAGAGACCCAGTACTTC.

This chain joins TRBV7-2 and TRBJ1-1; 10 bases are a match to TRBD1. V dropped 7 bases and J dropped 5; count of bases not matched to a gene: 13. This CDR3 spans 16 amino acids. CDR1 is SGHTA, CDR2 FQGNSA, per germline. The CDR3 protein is CASIAMTGGAETEAFF. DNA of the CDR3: TGTGCCAGCATCGCAATGACAGGGGGCGCGGAAACTGAAGCTTTCTTT.

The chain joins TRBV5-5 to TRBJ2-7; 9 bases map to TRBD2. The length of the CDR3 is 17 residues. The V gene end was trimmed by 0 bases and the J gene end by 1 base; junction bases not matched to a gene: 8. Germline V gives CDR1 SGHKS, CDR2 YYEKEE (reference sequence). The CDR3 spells CASSLEGLAGTSYEQYF. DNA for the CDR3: TGTGCCAGCAGCTTGGAGGGCCTAGCGGGGACTTCCTACGAGCAGTACTTC.

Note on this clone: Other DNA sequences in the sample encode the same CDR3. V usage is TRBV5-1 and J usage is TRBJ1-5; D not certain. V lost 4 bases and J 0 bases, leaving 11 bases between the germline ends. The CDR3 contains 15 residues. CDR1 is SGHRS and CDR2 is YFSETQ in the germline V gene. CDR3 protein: CASSLDGYSNQPQHF. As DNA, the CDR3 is TGCGCCAGCAGCCTGGACGGTTATAGCAATCAGCCCCAGCATTTT. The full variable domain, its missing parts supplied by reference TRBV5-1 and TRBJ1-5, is KAGVTQTPRYLIKTRGQQVTLSCSPISGHRSVSWYQQTPGQGLQFLFEYFSETQRNKGNFPGRFSGRQFSNSRSEMNVSTLELGDSALYLCASSLDGYSNQPQHFGDGTRLSIL.

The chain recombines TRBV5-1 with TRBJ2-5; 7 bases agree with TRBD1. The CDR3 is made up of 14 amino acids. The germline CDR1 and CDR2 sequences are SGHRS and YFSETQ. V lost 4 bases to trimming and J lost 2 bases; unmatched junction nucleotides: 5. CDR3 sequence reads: CASSPQQGQETQYF. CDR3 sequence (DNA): TGCGCCAGCAGCCCTCAACAGGGGCAAGAGACCCAGTACTTC.

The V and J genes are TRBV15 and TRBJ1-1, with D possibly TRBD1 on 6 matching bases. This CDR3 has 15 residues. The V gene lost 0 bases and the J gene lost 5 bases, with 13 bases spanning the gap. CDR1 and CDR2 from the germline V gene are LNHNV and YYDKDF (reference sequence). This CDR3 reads CATSRDRRTATEAFF. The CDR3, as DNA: TGTGCCACCAGCAGAGACCGGAGGACAGCTACTGAAGCTTTCTTT.

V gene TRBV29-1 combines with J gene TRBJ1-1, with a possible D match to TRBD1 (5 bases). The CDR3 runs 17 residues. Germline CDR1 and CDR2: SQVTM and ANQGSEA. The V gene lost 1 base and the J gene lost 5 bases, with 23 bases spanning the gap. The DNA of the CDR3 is TGCAGCGTTGAAGGCTCGGTGGGGGGACTAAGGGGAACTGAAGCTTTCTTT. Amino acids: CSVEGSVGGLRGTEAFF.

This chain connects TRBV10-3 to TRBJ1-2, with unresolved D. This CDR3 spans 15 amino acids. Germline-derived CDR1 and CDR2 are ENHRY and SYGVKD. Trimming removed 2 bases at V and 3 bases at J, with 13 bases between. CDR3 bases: TGTGCCATCAGTGAGAAGAGGGCTACTTACTATGGCTACACCTTC. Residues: CAISEKRATYYGYTF.

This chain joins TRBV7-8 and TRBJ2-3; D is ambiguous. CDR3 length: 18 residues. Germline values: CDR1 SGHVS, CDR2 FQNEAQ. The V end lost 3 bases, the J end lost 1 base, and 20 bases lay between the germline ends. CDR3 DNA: TGTGCCAGCAGCTTTAAGCCGCCGGGTATTACACGCACAGATACGCAGTATTTT. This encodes CASSFKPPGITRTDTQYF.

The CDR3 region has the DNA TGCGCCAGCAGCCACCTACTGACAGGGGGCCTCGAGACCCAGTACTTC. It codes for CASSHLLTGGLETQYF. This chain uses TRBV4-1 with TRBJ2-5, with TRBD1 matching 10 bases. Per the germline V gene, CDR1 is MGHRA and CDR2 is YSYEKL. Germline trimming cut 3 bases from V and 5 bases from J; bases unmatched to any gene: 9. This CDR3 has 16 residues.

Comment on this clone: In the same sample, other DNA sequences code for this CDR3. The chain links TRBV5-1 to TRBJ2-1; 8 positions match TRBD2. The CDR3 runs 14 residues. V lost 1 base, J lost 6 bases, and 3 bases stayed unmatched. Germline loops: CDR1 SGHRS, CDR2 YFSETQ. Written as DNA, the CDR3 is TGCGCCAGCAGCTTGAGTCTAGCGGGCAATGAGCAGTTCTTC. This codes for CASSLSLAGNEQFF.

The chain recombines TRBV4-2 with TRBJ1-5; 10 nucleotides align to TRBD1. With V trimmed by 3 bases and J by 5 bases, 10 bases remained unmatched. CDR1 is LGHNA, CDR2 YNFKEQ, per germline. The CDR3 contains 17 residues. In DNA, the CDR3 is TGTGCCAGCAGCCAGGGATTAACCGGGACAGGGGATCAGCCCCAGCATTTT. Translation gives CASSQGLTGTGDQPQHF.